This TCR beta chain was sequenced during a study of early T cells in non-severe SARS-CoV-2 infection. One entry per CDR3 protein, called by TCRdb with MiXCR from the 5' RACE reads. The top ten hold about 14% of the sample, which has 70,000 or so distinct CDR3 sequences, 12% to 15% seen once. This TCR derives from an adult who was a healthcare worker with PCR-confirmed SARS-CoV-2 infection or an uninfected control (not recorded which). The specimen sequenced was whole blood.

CDR3 residues: CASRGTGDAGNTIYF. The CDR3 DNA sequence: TGTGCCAGCAGAGGGACAGGGGATGCTGGAAACACCATATATTTT. The chain combines TRBV6-5 with TRBJ1-3; 10 positions match TRBD1. V shed 6 bases and J 2 bases; nucleotides not matched to a gene: 4. Germline CDR1 MNHEY, CDR2 SVGAGI. The CDR3 loop spans 15 amino acids.